In this sample, the clone carrying this T cell receptor beta chain turned up many times. In germline, CDR1 is SQVTM, CDR2 ANQGSEA. The CDR3 is made up of 12 amino acids. V lost 6 bases and J 1 base, leaving 9 bases between the germline ends. This sample is drawn from a study of human T cells and chemical hapten exposure. As for the study in general: The upper back received 0.01% DPC by patch testing, with results read at 6 days. A mostly female patient group had alopecia areata, totalis or universalis.

Described time point: pre-sensitization, week 0. This sample's treatment: therapeutic diphenylcyclopropenone sensitization with weekly scalp DPC. Participating donors were patients with alopecia, aged 18 to 70 years, considered appropriate candidates for DPC. For the library, individual cDNA molecules each received unique molecular identifiers. One entry per CDR3 protein results from TCRdb running MiXCR on the RACE reads. The sample has roughly 64,000 distinct CDR3 sequences, around 11% seen once. The sequence derives from a middle-aged woman with alopecia areata. Some clones in this sample may be carry-over from other donors' samples. This chain uses TRBV29-1 with TRBJ1-1; D uncertain. The input for sequencing was whole blood, taken in connection with sensitization to the hapten diphenylcyclopropenone (DPC). The CDR3 protein is CSVGRPNTEAFF. CDR3 coding DNA: TGCAGCGTCGGGCGACCGAACACTGAAGCTTTCTTT.